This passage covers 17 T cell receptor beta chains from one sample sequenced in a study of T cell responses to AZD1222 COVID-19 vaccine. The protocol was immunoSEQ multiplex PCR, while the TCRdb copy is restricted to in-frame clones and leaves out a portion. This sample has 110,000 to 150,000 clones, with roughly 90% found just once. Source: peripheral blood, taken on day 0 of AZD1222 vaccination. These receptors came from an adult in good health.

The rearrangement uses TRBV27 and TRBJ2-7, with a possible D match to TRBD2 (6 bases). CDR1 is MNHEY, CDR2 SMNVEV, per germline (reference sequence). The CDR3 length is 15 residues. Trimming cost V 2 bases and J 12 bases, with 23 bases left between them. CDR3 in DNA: TGTGCCAGCAGTTTAAGTTTTGGGACCAGGAGGGAGTTGTACTTC. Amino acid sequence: CASSLSFGTRRELYF.

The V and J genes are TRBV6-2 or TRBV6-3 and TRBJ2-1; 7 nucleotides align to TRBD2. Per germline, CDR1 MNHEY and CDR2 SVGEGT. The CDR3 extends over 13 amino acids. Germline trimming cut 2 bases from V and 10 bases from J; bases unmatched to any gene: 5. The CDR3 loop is CASSYAYSGEQFF. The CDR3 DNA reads TGTGCCAGCAGTTACGCCTATAGCGGGGAGCAGTTCTTC.

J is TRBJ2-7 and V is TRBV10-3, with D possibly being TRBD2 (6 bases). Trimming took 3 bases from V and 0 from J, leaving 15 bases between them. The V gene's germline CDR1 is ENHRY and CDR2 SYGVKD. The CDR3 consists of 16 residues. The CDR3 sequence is CAISDTGLGSSYEQYF. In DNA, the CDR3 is TGTGCCATCAGTGATACGGGACTCGGGAGCTCCTACGAGCAGTACTTC.

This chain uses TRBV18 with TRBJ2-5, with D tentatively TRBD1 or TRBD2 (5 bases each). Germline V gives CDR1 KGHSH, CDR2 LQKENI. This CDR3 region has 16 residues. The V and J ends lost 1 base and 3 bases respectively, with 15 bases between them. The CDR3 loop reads CASSPRAAGQKETQYF. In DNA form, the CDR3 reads TGTGCCAGCTCACCACGAGCGGCAGGGCAGAAAGAGACCCAGTACTTC.

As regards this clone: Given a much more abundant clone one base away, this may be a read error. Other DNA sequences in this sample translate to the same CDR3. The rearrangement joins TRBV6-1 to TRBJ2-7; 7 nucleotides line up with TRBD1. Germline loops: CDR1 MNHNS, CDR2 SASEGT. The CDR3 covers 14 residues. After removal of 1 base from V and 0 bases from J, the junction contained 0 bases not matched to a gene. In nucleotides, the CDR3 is TGTGCCAGCAGTGAAGGGGACAGCTCCTACGAGCAGTACTTC. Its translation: CASSEGDSSYEQYF.

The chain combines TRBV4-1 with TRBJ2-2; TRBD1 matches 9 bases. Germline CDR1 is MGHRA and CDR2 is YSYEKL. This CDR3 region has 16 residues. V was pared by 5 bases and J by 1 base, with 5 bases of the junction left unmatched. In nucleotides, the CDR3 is TGCGCCAGCAGCATGTTGGACAGGGGGAACACCGGGGAGCTGTTTTTT. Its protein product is CASSMLDRGNTGELFF.

For the CDR3, the DNA is TGTGCCAGCAGTTACTCAAGGCCCGAGCAGTACTTC. It encodes CASSYSRPEQYF. The V and J genes are TRBV6-2 or TRBV6-3 and TRBJ2-7, with D hard to call. There are 12 residues in the CDR3. V was trimmed by 0 bases and J by 6 bases, leaving 6 bases between them. Germline CDR1 MNHEY, CDR2 SVGEGT.

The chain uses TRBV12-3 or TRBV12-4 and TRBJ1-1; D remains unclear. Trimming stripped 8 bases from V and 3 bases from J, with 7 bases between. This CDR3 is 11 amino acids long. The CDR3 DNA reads TGTGCCAGCGCCATTTACACTGAAGCTTTCTTT. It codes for CASAIYTEAFF.

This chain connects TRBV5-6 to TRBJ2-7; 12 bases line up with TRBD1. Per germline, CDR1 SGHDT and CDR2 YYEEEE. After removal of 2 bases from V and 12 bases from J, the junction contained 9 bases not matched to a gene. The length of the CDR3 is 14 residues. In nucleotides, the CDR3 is TGTGCCAGCAGCTTCCCCGGGACAGGGGGCGAACCGTACTTC. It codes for CASSFPGTGGEPYF.

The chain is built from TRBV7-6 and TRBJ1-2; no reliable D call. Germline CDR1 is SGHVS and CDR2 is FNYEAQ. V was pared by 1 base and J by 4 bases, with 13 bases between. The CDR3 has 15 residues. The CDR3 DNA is TGTGCCAGCAGCTTAGACAGATGGAGGGCCTATGGCTACACCTTC. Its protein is CASSLDRWRAYGYTF.

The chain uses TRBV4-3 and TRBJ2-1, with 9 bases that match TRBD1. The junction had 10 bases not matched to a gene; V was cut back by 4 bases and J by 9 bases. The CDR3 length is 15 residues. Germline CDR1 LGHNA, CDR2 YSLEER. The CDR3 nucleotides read TGCGCCAGCAGCCGCGGGACAGGGCCCGACACTGAGCAGTTCTTC. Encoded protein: CASSRGTGPDTEQFF.

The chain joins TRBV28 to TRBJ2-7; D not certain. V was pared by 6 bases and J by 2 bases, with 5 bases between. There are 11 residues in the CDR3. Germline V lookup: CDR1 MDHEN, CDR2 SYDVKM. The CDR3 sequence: CASSHTYEQYF. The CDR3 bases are TGTGCCAGCAGCCATACCTACGAGCAGTACTTC.

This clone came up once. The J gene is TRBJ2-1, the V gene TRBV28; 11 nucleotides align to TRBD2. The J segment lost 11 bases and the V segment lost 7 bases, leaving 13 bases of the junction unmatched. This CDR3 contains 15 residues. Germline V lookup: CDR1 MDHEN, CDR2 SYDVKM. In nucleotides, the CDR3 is TGTGCCAGCACAAATTCCGGGACTAGCGGCCATCAGCAGTTCTTC. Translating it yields CASTNSGTSGHQQFF.

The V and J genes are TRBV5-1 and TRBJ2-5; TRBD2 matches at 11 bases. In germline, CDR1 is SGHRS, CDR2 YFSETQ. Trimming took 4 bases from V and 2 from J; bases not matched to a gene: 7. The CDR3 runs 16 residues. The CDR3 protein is CASSEGTSGLQETQYF. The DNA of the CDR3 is TGCGCCAGCAGCGAGGGGACTAGCGGACTACAAGAGACCCAGTACTTC.

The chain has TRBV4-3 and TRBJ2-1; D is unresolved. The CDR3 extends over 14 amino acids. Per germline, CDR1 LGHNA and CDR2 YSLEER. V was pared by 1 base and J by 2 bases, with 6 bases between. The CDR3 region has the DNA TGCGCCAGCAGCCAAGGAGGTCCCTACAATGAGCAGTTCTTC. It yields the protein CASSQGGPYNEQFF.

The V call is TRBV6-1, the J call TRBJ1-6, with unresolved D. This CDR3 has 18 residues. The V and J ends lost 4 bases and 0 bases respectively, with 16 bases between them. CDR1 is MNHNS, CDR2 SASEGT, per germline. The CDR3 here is CASSVVEQALSYNSPLHF. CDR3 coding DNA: TGTGCCAGCAGTGTAGTTGAACAAGCCCTCTCCTATAATTCACCCCTCCACTTT.

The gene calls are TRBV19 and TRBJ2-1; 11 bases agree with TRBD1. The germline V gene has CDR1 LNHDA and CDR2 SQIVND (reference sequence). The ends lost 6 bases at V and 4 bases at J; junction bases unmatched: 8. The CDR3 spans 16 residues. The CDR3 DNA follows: TGTGCCAGTAGAGCCCGGGACAGGGGGAAGTACAATGAGCAGTTCTTC. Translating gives CASRARDRGKYNEQFF.